The 10 T cell receptor beta chains in this list originate from one sample, sequenced in a study of T cells after yellow fever vaccination. Each CDR3 protein gets one entry after TCRdb re-called the 5' RACE reads with MiXCR. The sample yields about 320,000 distinct CDR3 sequences, around 10% seen once. The source material was CD4+ T cells sorted from PBMCs, sampled 45 days after the yellow fever booster vaccination. These receptors were taken from a man between 18 and 35 years old who received the YFV17D yellow fever vaccine.

CDR3 sequence reads: CASSLAAARETQYF. The DNA of the CDR3 is TGCGCCAGCAGCTTGGCGGCAGCCCGAGAGACCCAGTACTTC. The rearrangement uses TRBV5-1 and TRBJ2-5, with D uncertain. Germline V gene sequence: CDR1 SGHRS, CDR2 YFSETQ. The ends were cut back, 0 bases at V and 4 bases at J, with 10 bases in the middle. CDR3 length: 14 residues.

The CDR3 DNA is TGCAGTGCTAGGGGAGACGAAGCTTTCTTT. This codes for CSARGDEAFF. The chain recombines TRBV20-1 with TRBJ1-1; D remains unclear. V dropped 3 bases and J dropped 8 bases, with 7 bases sitting between them. This CDR3 contains 10 residues. Per germline, CDR1 DFQATT and CDR2 SNEGSKA (reference sequence).

The table lists this clonotype with a few counts. The chain has TRBV5-5 and TRBJ1-4, with 8 bases lining up with TRBD1. The CDR3 length is 15 residues. Trimming took 2 bases from V and 8 from J; bases not matched to a gene: 8. Looked up from germline, CDR1 is SGHKS and CDR2 is YYEKEE (reference sequence). CDR3 sequence reads: CASSFTGGWEEKLFF. CDR3 DNA sequence: TGTGCCAGCAGCTTTACAGGGGGTTGGGAAGAAAAACTGTTTTTT.

This clonotype has a count of ten or more. The J gene is TRBJ1-1, the V gene TRBV7-9, with 9 bases lining up with TRBD1. CDR3 size: 13 residues. V shed 3 bases and J 7 bases; nucleotides not matched to a gene: 3. Germline V gene sequence: CDR1 SEHNR, CDR2 FQNEAQ (reference sequence). CDR3 loop: CASSFRTGDEAFF. CDR3 in DNA: TGTGCCAGCAGCTTCCGGACAGGGGATGAAGCTTTCTTT.

J is TRBJ2-2 and V is TRBV6-2 or TRBV6-3; no clear D. V lost 7 bases to trimming and J lost 5 bases, with 17 bases between them. The CDR3 totals 15 residues. The germline gives CDR1 MNHEY, CDR2 SVGEGT. CDR3: CASNQQAPRTGELFF. As DNA, the CDR3 is TGTGCCAGCAACCAGCAGGCGCCGAGGACCGGGGAGCTGTTTTTT.

This clonotype was counted between two and nine times. The rearrangement links TRBV2 to TRBJ1-1; 9 bases are a match to TRBD1. V was pared by 6 bases and J by 4 bases, with 12 bases of the junction left unmatched. The germline V gene has CDR1 SNHLY and CDR2 FYNNEI. This CDR3 has 16 amino acids. CDR3 region: CASSLDRGVLGTEAFF. The CDR3 nucleotides read TGTGCCAGCAGCCTGGACAGGGGTGTATTAGGCACTGAAGCTTTCTTT.

The genes are TRBV11-2 and TRBJ1-5, with D possibly matching TRBD1 (5 bases). Trimming left V 3 bases short and J 15 bases short, with 15 bases between. Per the germline V gene, CDR1 is SGHAT and CDR2 is FQNNGV. This CDR3 has 12 residues. The CDR3 here is CASSFFRRGRHF. CDR3 DNA sequence: TGTGCCAGCAGCTTCTTTAGGAGGGGAAGGCATTTT.

This clonotype was detected a few times. The gene calls are TRBV7-3 and TRBJ1-1; D call uncertain. The germline CDR1 and CDR2 sequences are SGHTA and FQGTGA. V was trimmed by 1 base and J by 1 base, leaving 10 bases between them. The CDR3 consists of 15 residues. The CDR3 nucleotides read TGTGCCAGCAGCTTAAATGCCCCCCCGAACACTGAAGCTTTCTTT. This encodes CASSLNAPPNTEAFF.

Only a few counts were recorded for this clonotype. The chain couples TRBV27 to TRBJ2-7, with D tentatively TRBD1 (6 bases). The CDR3 contains 14 residues. V lost 2 bases, J lost 4 bases, and 12 bases lay in between. Germline V CDR1 and CDR2: MNHEY, SMNVEV (reference sequence). Here the CDR3 DNA reads TGTGCCAGCAGTTTACAAGGGGGTAGGTACGAGCAGTACTTC. This encodes CASSLQGGRYEQYF.

This clonotype was seen many times. V is TRBV20-1 and J is TRBJ1-5, with D possibly being TRBD1 (5 bases). The CDR3 loop spans 16 amino acids. V was clipped by 4 bases and J by 0 bases, with 16 bases between them. Germline V gives CDR1 DFQATT, CDR2 SNEGSKA (reference sequence). Written as DNA, the CDR3 is TGCAGTGCTAAATTATCCTCAGGGATTAGCAATCAGCCCCAGCATTTT. Translating it yields CSAKLSSGISNQPQHF.